This is a list of T cell receptor beta chains from one sample in a study of glioma-infiltrating T cells after dendritic cell vaccination. Only in-frame clones appear in the TCRdb table, and some are missing; sequencing was by immunoSEQ multiplex PCR. Among 55,000 to 75,000 clones listed, roughly four fifths were seen once. Source: blood, taken after dendritic cell vaccination. The source is a human donor with glioblastoma. CDR3s include the opening cysteine and the closing phenylalanine or tryptophan. The D gene is left open where the match is weak. Size is omitted from some rows. Given values are once, few, many or a class for expanded clones.

j_call: TRBJ2-7
clone_size: -
v_call: TRBV7-9
d_call: -
cdr3_aa: CASSLVAPSYEQYF
cdr3_nt: TGTGCCAGCAGCTTAGTGGCACCCTCCTACGAGCAGTACTTC

j_call: TRBJ1-4
clone_size: -
v_call: TRBV30
d_call: TRBD1
cdr3_aa: CAWNPGGGNEKLFF
cdr3_nt: TGTGCCTGGAATCCAGGGGGCGGTAATGAAAAACTGTTTTTT

j_call: TRBJ1-6
clone_size: -
v_call: TRBV7-3
d_call: TRBD1
cdr3_aa: CASSLVGTGTSPLHF
cdr3_nt: TGTGCCAGCAGCTTAGTTGGGACAGGGACTTCACCCCTCCACTTT

j_call: TRBJ2-3
clone_size: few
v_call: TRBV4-1
d_call: -
cdr3_aa: CASSLRQGGRADTQYF
cdr3_nt: TGCGCCAGCAGCCTGAGGCAAGGAGGTCGCGCAGATACGCAGTATTTT

j_call: TRBJ1-1
clone_size: -
v_call: TRBV25-1
d_call: -
cdr3_aa: CASSRNVAGTEAFF
cdr3_nt: TGTGCCAGCAGTAGAAACGTGGCGGGGACTGAAGCTTTCTTT

j_call: TRBJ2-3
clone_size: few
v_call: TRBV2
d_call: TRBD1
cdr3_aa: CASAGTGGTDTQYF
cdr3_nt: TGTGCCAGTGCCGGGACAGGGGGAACAGATACGCAGTATTTT

j_call: TRBJ2-2
clone_size: -
v_call: TRBV11-3
d_call: -
cdr3_aa: CASTPSGFTGELFF
cdr3_nt: TGTGCCAGCACCCCCTCCGGTTTCACCGGGGAGCTGTTTTTT

j_call: TRBJ2-5
clone_size: once
v_call: TRBV18
d_call: -
cdr3_aa: CASSPRQGETQYF
cdr3_nt: TGTGCCAGCTCACCAAGGCAGGGAGAGACCCAGTACTTC

j_call: TRBJ2-1
clone_size: -
v_call: TRBV30
d_call: -
cdr3_aa: CAWSFNLGGDEQFF
cdr3_nt: TGTGCCTGGAGTTTTAACTTAGGGGGAGATGAGCAGTTCTTC

j_call: TRBJ2-3
clone_size: -
v_call: TRBV6-6
d_call: -
cdr3_aa: CASSPQGGGETDTQYF
cdr3_nt: TGTGCCAGCAGTCCCCAAGGGGGAGGGGAAACAGATACGCAGTATTTT

j_call: TRBJ2-7
clone_size: -
v_call: TRBV12-5
d_call: -
cdr3_aa: CASGLEGGWQQYF
cdr3_nt: TGTGCTAGTGGTTTGGAGGGGGGGTGGCAGCAGTACTTC

j_call: TRBJ1-5
clone_size: -
v_call: TRBV6-6
d_call: TRBD1
cdr3_aa: CASRLPDRQGVQPQHF
cdr3_nt: TGTGCCAGCAGACTACCGGACCGCCAGGGGGTTCAGCCCCAGCATTTT

j_call: TRBJ2-7
clone_size: -
v_call: TRBV2
d_call: TRBD2
cdr3_aa: CASSEGGGGPSYEQYF
cdr3_nt: TGTGCCAGCAGTGAAGGGGGCGGGGGGCCCTCCTACGAGCAGTACTTC

j_call: TRBJ2-7
clone_size: -
v_call: TRBV5-1
d_call: -
cdr3_aa: CAVWGGLMGYEQYF
cdr3_nt: TGCGCCGTATGGGGGGGGCTAATGGGCTACGAGCAGTACTTC

j_call: TRBJ1-6
clone_size: -
v_call: TRBV6-1
d_call: -
cdr3_aa: CASRVLDNLTPLHF
cdr3_nt: TGTGCCAGCAGAGTTCTTGACAACCTTACACCCCTCCACTTT

j_call: TRBJ1-2
clone_size: -
v_call: TRBV30
d_call: TRBD1
cdr3_aa: CAWSPGTGDYGYTF
cdr3_nt: TGTGCCTGGAGTCCCGGGACAGGGGACTATGGCTACACCTTC

j_call: TRBJ2-7
clone_size: -
v_call: TRBV7-2
d_call: TRBD1
cdr3_aa: CASSPIRGHYEQYF
cdr3_nt: TGTGCCAGCAGCCCCATCAGGGGGCATTACGAGCAGTACTTC

j_call: TRBJ1-1
clone_size: -
v_call: TRBV6-1
d_call: -
cdr3_aa: CASSGWYEATEAFF
cdr3_nt: TGTGCCAGCAGTGGTTGGTATGAGGCCACTGAAGCTTTCTTT

j_call: TRBJ1-1
clone_size: -
v_call: TRBV4-1
d_call: -
cdr3_aa: CASSQEEGRVGKAEAFF
cdr3_nt: TGCGCCAGCAGCCAAGAGGAGGGGAGGGTGGGGAAGGCTGAAGCTTTCTTT

j_call: TRBJ2-5
clone_size: few
v_call: TRBV19
d_call: TRBD1
cdr3_aa: CASTSRGGTGEETQYF
cdr3_nt: TGTGCCAGTACCTCCCGGGGAGGGACAGGGGAAGAGACCCAGTACTTC

j_call: TRBJ2-7
clone_size: -
v_call: TRBV4-1
d_call: -
cdr3_aa: CASSQISSYEQYF
cdr3_nt: TGCGCCAGCAGCCAGATCAGTTCCTACGAGCAGTACTTC

j_call: TRBJ2-7
clone_size: -
v_call: TRBV5-1
d_call: TRBD1
cdr3_aa: CASSFDRDPHEQYF
cdr3_nt: TGCGCCAGCAGCTTCGACAGGGATCCCCACGAGCAGTACTTC